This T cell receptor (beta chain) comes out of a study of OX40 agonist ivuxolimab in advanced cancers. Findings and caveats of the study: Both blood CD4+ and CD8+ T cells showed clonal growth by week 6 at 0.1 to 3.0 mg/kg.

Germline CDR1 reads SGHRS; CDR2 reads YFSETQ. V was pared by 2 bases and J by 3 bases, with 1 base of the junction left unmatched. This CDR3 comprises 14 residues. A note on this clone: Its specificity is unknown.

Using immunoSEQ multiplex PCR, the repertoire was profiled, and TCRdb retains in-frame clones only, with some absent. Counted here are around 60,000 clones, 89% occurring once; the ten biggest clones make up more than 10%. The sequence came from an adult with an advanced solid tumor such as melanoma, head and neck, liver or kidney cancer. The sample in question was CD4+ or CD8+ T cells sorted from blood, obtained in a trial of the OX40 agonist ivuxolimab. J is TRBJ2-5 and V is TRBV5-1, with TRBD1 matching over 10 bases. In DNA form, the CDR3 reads TGCGCCAGCAGCTTAGGACAGGGGGAAGAGACCCAGTACTTC. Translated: CASSLGQGEETQYF.